These T cell receptor beta chains were read from a single sample in a study of monozygotic twins with inflammatory bowel disease. TCRdb reanalyzed the 5' RACE reads and collapses them to one entry per CDR3 protein, without DNA. This sample's clone table lists a few hundred thousand distinct CDR3 sequences. The sequenced sample consisted of blood. The receptors shown here come from a human donor with ulcerative colitis or Crohn's disease, or a healthy co-twin of an affected twin (not recorded which). The CDR3 runs from the conserved cysteine through the conserved F or W.

v_call: TRBV5-1; j_call: TRBJ1-1; cdr3_aa: CASSFQMNTEAFF
v_call: TRBV18; j_call: TRBJ1-1; cdr3_aa: CASSPPSGTKDTEAFF
v_call: TRBV20-1; j_call: TRBJ1-2; cdr3_aa: CSAIGQSLYGYTF
v_call: TRBV4-2; j_call: TRBJ2-2; cdr3_aa: CASSIGREHGELFF
v_call: TRBV6-2/TRBV6-3; j_call: TRBJ1-1; cdr3_aa: CASSPTGPKNTEAFF
v_call: TRBV20-1; j_call: TRBJ1-1; cdr3_aa: CSAPRQGGVTEAFF
v_call: TRBV29-1; j_call: TRBJ2-1; cdr3_aa: CSVELLASGGPGEQFF
v_call: TRBV7-9; j_call: TRBJ2-7; cdr3_aa: CASSLGQSFYEQYF
v_call: TRBV12-3/TRBV12-4; j_call: TRBJ1-3; cdr3_aa: CASDPDRAAGNTIYF
v_call: TRBV12-3/TRBV12-4; j_call: TRBJ1-4; cdr3_aa: CASRYNEKLFF
v_call: TRBV14; j_call: TRBJ2-1; cdr3_aa: CASSQEGQEQFF
v_call: TRBV4-1; j_call: TRBJ1-1; cdr3_aa: CASSHARRAEGSLPEAFF
v_call: TRBV10-3; j_call: TRBJ1-5; cdr3_aa: CAITRDKDQPQHF
v_call: TRBV20-1; j_call: TRBJ2-1; cdr3_aa: CSARLGRGAYNEQFF
v_call: TRBV7-9; j_call: TRBJ2-5; cdr3_aa: CASSQQGPETQYF
v_call: TRBV12-3/TRBV12-4; j_call: TRBJ2-7; cdr3_aa: CASSFRVTGAYEQYF
v_call: TRBV7-2; j_call: TRBJ1-2; cdr3_aa: CASSLRDNRGTGYTF
v_call: TRBV12-3/TRBV12-4; j_call: TRBJ1-5; cdr3_aa: CASSLSAQPQHF
v_call: TRBV12-3/TRBV12-4; j_call: TRBJ2-7; cdr3_aa: CASSMGGHYEQYF
v_call: TRBV5-1; j_call: TRBJ1-1; cdr3_aa: CASSFSEGFTEAFF
v_call: TRBV7-9; j_call: TRBJ2-2; cdr3_aa: CASNTVGRDTGELFF
v_call: TRBV12-3/TRBV12-4; j_call: TRBJ1-1; cdr3_aa: CASSFGTGGGTEAFF
v_call: TRBV24-1; j_call: TRBJ2-1; cdr3_aa: CATTATGGRDEQFF
v_call: TRBV29-1; j_call: TRBJ1-1; cdr3_aa: CSGAFDRENTEAFF
v_call: TRBV11-2; j_call: TRBJ2-6; cdr3_aa: CASSPDVISGANVLTF
v_call: TRBV5-6; j_call: TRBJ1-2; cdr3_aa: CASTRDTGYGYTF
v_call: TRBV5-5; j_call: TRBJ1-5; cdr3_aa: CASSLEGRAQHF
v_call: TRBV9; j_call: TRBJ2-1; cdr3_aa: CASSGRLAAYNEQFF
v_call: TRBV27; j_call: TRBJ2-2; cdr3_aa: CASRTGGDTGELFF
v_call: TRBV11-2; j_call: TRBJ1-5; cdr3_aa: CASSSSPSGRLGNQPQHF
v_call: TRBV6-2/TRBV6-3; j_call: TRBJ1-2; cdr3_aa: CATWTANYGYTF
v_call: TRBV5-1; j_call: TRBJ2-2; cdr3_aa: CASSPPLTGGPGELFF
v_call: TRBV4-1; j_call: TRBJ2-7; cdr3_aa: CASSQVDAGATKQYF
v_call: TRBV5-1; j_call: TRBJ2-1; cdr3_aa: CASSPVYRSDEQFF
v_call: TRBV20-1; j_call: TRBJ2-7; cdr3_aa: CSARDPRGGDEQYF
v_call: TRBV5-8; j_call: TRBJ1-4; cdr3_aa: CASSLGDRAGEKQFF
v_call: TRBV5-1; j_call: TRBJ1-1; cdr3_aa: CASSPRGGWMNTEAFF
v_call: TRBV24-1; j_call: TRBJ1-1; cdr3_aa: CATSEPEATEAFF
v_call: TRBV12-3/TRBV12-4; j_call: TRBJ2-1; cdr3_aa: CASRVGAWRGDNEQFF
v_call: TRBV15; j_call: TRBJ1-6; cdr3_aa: CATSRVKGSPLHF
v_call: TRBV2; j_call: TRBJ2-3; cdr3_aa: CASSGPTVGLAGDTQYF
v_call: TRBV5-5; j_call: TRBJ1-5; cdr3_aa: CASSLGGQGRDQPQHF
v_call: TRBV6-5; j_call: TRBJ2-2; cdr3_aa: CASRRTGGELFF
v_call: TRBV5-1; j_call: TRBJ2-5; cdr3_aa: CASSLSGGQETQYF
v_call: TRBV27; j_call: TRBJ1-1; cdr3_aa: CASGPSIGFPAAFF
v_call: TRBV7-2; j_call: TRBJ2-3; cdr3_aa: CASRNYQLRADTQYF
v_call: TRBV27; j_call: TRBJ2-7; cdr3_aa: CATAIRDGVLEQYF
v_call: TRBV20-1; j_call: TRBJ2-3; cdr3_aa: CSARLTDLVATQYF
v_call: TRBV11-2; j_call: TRBJ2-1; cdr3_aa: CASSLEGYQEFF
v_call: TRBV27; j_call: TRBJ1-5; cdr3_aa: CASSDQGTGHQPQHF
v_call: TRBV2; j_call: TRBJ1-5; cdr3_aa: CASSARGGNQPQHF
v_call: TRBV6-4; j_call: TRBJ2-6; cdr3_aa: CASSDSPAVPGANVLTF